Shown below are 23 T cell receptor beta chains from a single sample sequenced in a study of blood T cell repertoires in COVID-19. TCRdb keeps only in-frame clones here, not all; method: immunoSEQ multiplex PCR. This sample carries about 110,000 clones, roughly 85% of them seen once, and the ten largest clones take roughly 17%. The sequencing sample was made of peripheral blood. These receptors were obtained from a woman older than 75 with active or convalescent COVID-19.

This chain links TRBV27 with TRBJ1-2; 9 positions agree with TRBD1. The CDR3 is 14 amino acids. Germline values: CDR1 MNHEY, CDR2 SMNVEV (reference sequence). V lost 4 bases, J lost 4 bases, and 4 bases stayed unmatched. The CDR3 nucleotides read TGTGCCAGCAGTTACGGGACAGGGAGCTATGGCTACACCTTC. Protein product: CASSYGTGSYGYTF.

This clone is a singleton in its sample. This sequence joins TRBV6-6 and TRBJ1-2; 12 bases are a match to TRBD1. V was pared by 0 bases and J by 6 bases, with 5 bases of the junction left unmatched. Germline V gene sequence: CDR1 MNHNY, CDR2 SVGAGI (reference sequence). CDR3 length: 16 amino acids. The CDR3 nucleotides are TGTGCCAGCAGTTACTCTCCCGGGACAGGGGGCGATGGCTACACCTTC. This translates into CASSYSPGTGGDGYTF.

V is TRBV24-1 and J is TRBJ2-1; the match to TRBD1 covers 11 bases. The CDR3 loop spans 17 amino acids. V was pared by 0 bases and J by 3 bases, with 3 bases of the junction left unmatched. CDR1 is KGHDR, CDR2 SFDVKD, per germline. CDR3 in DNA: TGTGCCACCAGTGATTTGCCGGGACAGGGGGTCTACAATGAGCAGTTCTTC. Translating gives CATSDLPGQGVYNEQFF.

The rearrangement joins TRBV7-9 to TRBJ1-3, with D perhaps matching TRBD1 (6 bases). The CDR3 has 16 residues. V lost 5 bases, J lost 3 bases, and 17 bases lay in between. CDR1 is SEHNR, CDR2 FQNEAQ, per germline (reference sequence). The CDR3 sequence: CASSRPGGGNGNTIYF. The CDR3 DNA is TGTGCCAGCAGCCGGCCCGGCGGGGGCAATGGAAACACCATATATTTT.

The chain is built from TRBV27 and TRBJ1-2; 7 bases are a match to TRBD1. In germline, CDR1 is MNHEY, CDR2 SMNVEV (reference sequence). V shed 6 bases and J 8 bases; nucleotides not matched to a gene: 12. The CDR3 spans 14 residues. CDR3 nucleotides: TGTGCCAGCAGCCACATCCGACAGGGTGGCGGCTACACCTTC. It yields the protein CASSHIRQGGGYTF.

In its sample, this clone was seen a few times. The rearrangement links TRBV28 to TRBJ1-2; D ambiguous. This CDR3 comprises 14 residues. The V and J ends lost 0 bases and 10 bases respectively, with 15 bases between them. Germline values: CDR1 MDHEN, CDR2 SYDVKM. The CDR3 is CASSLWGGEMNYTF. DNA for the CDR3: TGTGCCAGCAGTTTATGGGGCGGGGAAATGAACTACACCTTC.

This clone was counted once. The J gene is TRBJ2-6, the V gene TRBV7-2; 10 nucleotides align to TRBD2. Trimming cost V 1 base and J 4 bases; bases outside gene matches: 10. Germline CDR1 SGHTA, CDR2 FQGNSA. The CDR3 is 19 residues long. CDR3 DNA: TGTGCCAGCAGCTTAGGGAGAGGGCTAGCGGGAGTGGGGGCCAACGTCCTGACTTTC. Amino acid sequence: CASSLGRGLAGVGANVLTF.

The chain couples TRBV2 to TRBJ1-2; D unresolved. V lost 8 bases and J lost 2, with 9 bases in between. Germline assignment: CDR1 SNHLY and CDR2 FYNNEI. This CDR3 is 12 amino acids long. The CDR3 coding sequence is TGTGCCAGCGCCCGGGTGAACTATGGCTACACCTTC. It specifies CASARVNYGYTF.

The CDR3 reads CASSSGLAGGGDTQYF. In DNA, the CDR3 is TGCGCCAGCAGCTCAGGACTAGCGGGAGGTGGAGATACGCAGTATTTT. This chain links TRBV5-1 with TRBJ2-3; 14 nucleotides line up with TRBD2. The germline V gene encodes CDR1 SGHRS and CDR2 YFSETQ. The junction had 5 bases not matched to a gene; V was cut back by 3 bases and J by 5 bases. This CDR3 has 16 residues.

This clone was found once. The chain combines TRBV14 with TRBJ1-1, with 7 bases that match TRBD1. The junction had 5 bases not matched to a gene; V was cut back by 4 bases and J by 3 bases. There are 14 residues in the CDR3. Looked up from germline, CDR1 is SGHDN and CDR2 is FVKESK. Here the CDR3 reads CASSRQGGDTEAFF. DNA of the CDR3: TGTGCCAGCAGCCGGCAGGGGGGCGACACTGAAGCTTTCTTT.

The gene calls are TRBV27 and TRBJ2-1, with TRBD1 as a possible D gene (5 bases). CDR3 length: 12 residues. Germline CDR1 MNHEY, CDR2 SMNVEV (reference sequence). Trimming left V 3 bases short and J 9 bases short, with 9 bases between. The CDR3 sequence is CASSFPRGEQFF. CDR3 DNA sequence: TGTGCCAGCAGTTTTCCAAGGGGTGAGCAGTTCTTC.

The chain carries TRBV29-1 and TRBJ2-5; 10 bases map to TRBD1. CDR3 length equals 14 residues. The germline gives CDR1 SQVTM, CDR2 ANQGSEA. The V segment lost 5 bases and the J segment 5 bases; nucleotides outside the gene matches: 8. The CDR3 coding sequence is TGCAGCGTTCACGCGACAGGGGGCGGGGAGACCCAGTACTTC. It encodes CSVHATGGGETQYF.

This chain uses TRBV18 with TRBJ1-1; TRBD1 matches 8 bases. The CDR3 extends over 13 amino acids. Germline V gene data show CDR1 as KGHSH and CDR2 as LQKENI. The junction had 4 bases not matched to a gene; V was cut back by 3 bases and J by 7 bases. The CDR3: CASSPQGASEAFF. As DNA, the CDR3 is TGTGCCAGCTCACCTCAGGGGGCTAGTGAAGCTTTCTTT.

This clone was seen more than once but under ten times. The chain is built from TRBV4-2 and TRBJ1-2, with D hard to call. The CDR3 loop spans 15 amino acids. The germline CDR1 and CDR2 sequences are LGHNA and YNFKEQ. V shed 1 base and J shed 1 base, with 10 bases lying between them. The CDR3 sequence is CASSQAGNINYGYTF. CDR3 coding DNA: TGTGCCAGCAGCCAAGCAGGAAACATTAACTATGGCTACACCTTC.

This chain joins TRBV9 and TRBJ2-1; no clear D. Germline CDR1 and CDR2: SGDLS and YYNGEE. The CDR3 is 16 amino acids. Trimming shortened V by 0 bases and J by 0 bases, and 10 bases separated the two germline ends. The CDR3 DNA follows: TGTGCCAGCAGCGTAGTTTCCTGGAGCTCCTACAATGAGCAGTTCTTC. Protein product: CASSVVSWSSYNEQFF.

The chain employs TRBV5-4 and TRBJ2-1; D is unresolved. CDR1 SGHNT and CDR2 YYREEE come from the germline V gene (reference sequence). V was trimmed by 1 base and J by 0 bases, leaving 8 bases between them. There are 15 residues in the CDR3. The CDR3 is CASSLSGNSYNEQFF. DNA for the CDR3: TGTGCCAGCAGCTTGAGTGGCAACTCCTACAATGAGCAGTTCTTC.

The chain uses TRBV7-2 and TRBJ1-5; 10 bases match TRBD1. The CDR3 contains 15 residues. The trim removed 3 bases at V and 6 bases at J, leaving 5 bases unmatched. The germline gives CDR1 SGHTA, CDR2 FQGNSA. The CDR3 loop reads CASSFRDRGSQPQHF. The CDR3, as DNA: TGTGCCAGCAGCTTCCGGGACAGGGGCAGTCAGCCCCAGCATTTT.

CDR3 in amino acids: CASSELNRRYGYTF. The CDR3 DNA sequence: TGTGCCAGCAGTGAATTGAACAGACGCTATGGCTACACCTTC. The chain couples TRBV25-1 to TRBJ1-2; no clear D gene. V gave up 1 base and J gave up 4 bases, with 10 bases separating them. This CDR3 spans 14 amino acids. CDR1 MGHDK and CDR2 SYGVNS come from the germline V gene.

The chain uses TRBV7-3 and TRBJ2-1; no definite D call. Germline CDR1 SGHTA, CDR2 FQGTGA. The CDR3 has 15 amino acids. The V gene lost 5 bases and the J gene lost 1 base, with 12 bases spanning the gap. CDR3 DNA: TGTGCCAGCAGCCCGCCCGGCGGTTCCTACAATGAGCAGTTCTTC. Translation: CASSPPGGSYNEQFF.

CDR3 bases: TGTGCCAGCAGGGCCGGCACTACGAACACTGAAGCTTTCTTT. The encoded protein is CASRAGTTNTEAFF. The chain has TRBV6-6 and TRBJ1-1; D gene uncertain. CDR3 length: 14 amino acids. V was trimmed by 6 bases and J by 1 base, leaving 12 bases between them. Germline loops: CDR1 MNHNY, CDR2 SVGAGI (reference sequence).

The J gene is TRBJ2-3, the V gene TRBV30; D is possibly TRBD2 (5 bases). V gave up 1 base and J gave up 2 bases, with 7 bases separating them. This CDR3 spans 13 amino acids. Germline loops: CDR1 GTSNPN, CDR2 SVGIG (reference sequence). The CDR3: CAWSGTSTDTQYF. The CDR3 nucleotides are TGTGCCTGGAGTGGGACTTCCACAGATACGCAGTATTTT.

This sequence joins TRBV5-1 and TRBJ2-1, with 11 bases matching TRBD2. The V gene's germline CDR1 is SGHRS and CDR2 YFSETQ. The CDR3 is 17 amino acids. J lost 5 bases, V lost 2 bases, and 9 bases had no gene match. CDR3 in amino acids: CASSFTPGLAANNEQFF. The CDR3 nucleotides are TGCGCCAGCAGCTTCACGCCGGGACTAGCGGCCAACAATGAGCAGTTCTTC.

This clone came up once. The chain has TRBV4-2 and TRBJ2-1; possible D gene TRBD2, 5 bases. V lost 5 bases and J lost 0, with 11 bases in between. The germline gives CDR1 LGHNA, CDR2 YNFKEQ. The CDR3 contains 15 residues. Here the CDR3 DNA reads TGTGCCAGCAGCGAGGCGGGTAACTCCTACAATGAGCAGTTCTTC. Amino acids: CASSEAGNSYNEQFF.